This entry features one T cell receptor beta chain sequence. As handled by the study authors: Amplification with reference gene primers provided the estimates of nucleated cell counts. Libraries were prepared by immunoSEQ multiplex PCR; TCRdb keeps only in-frame clonotypes and omits some of them. V, J and clone size were drawn from that table, and D and trimming were deduced from the DNA. In the table there are roughly 100,000 clones, around 81% of which are singletons. Trimming left V 3 bases short and J 8 bases short, with 8 bases between. Germline lookup yields CDR1 KGHSH and CDR2 LQKENI. The CDR3 has 13 amino acids. This sample stems from a study of blood T cell repertoires in COVID-19. Study as a whole: Specimens from acute and convalescent COVID-19 originated in the United States, Italy and Spain. In each case, the material was cDNA or gDNA derived from T cells, B-cell-depleted T cells, or PBMCs.

The clonotype was recovered from a man older than 75 with acute or convalescent COVID-19. Sequenced: peripheral blood. The chain couples TRBV18 to TRBJ1-6; D ambiguous. The DNA for the CDR3 is TGTGCCAGCTCACCGAATGAGGATTCACCCCTCCACTTT. It is translated as CASSPNEDSPLHF. Full variable domain (outside the CDR3, taken from reference TRBV18 and TRBJ1-6): NAGVMQNPRHLVRRRGQEARLRCSPMKGHSHVYWYRQLPEEGLKFMVYLQKENIIDESGMPKERFSAEFPKEGPSILRIQQVVRGDSAAYFCASSPNEDSPLHFGNGTRLTVT.